The T cell receptor (beta chain) under discussion was sequenced for a study of beta chain features in type 1 diabetes. Study observations and caveats: Moderate but significant shortening of TCRB CDR3s was recorded in all four CD4+ subsets from Type 1 diabetes patients.

By way of CD45RO/CCR7/CD25/CD127/CD95/CD27, the CD4+ regulatory, stem cell-like memory, central memory and naive cells were sorted. In its sample, this clone was seen a few times. Its antigen remains unidentified. Trimming cost V 2 bases and J 5 bases; bases outside gene matches: 0. Germline-derived CDR1 and CDR2 are MNHEY and SMNVEV (reference sequence). CDR3 length: 12 amino acids. The isolated RNA, all of it, was reverse transcribed, so expressed TCRB transcripts were what got sequenced. Generated by immunoSEQ multiplex PCR, the TCRdb table keeps only in-frame clones and is missing some. The data show a few hundred thousand clones, with about 12% seen just once and 0.01% held by the top ten.

The sequenced sample was naive CD4+ T cells from blood. The rearrangement links TRBV27 to TRBJ2-7; the match to TRBD1 covers 7 bases. The source is a woman between 18 and 29 years old with type 1 diabetes. The CDR3 sequence is CASSLQGDEQYF. In DNA form, the CDR3 reads TGTGCCAGCAGTTTACAGGGGGACGAGCAGTACTTC.